The 24 T cell receptor beta chains below were found in one sample sequenced in a study of T cells after posttransplantation cyclophosphamide. Measured with immunoSEQ multiplex PCR; TCRdb has only the in-frame clones, and not every one. The sample comprises some 49,000 clones, approximately 90% of which are singletons, and 3% to 3.5% rests with the top ten. Sequencing was done on a sample of PBMCs. The receptors come from a woman aged 45 to 65 in good health and a related stem cell transplant donor.

This clone showed up just once. J is TRBJ2-1 and V is TRBV7-9, with a tentative D call TRBD2 (7 bases). With 5 bases removed from V and 5 bases from J, the gap between germline ends came to 13 bases. CDR1 is SEHNR, CDR2 FQNEAQ, per germline (reference sequence). The CDR3 is made up of 14 amino acids. The CDR3 loop reads CASSKKGGNNEQFF. The CDR3 DNA follows: TGTGCCAGCAGCAAAAAGGGGGGGAACAATGAGCAGTTCTTC.

This clone was observed a few times. V gene TRBV21-1 combines with J gene TRBJ2-4; the table's D call of TRBD2 was not tested on the DNA. TRBV21-1 is a listed pseudogene. The CDR3 spans 17 residues. The CDR3 bases are TGTGCCAGCAGCAAAGTGCCCTCCGCGCTAGCCAAAAACATTCAGTACTTC. Translation gives CASSKVPSALAKNIQYF.

The chain combines TRBV4-2 with TRBJ1-1; 9 bases map to TRBD1. The V gene's germline CDR1 is LGHNA and CDR2 YNFKEQ. CDR3 size: 14 residues. Trimming took 5 bases from V and 1 from J; bases not matched to a gene: 2. The DNA of the CDR3 is TGTGCCAGCAGCGCGGGACAGGGGAACACTGAAGCTTTCTTT. Protein sequence: CASSAGQGNTEAFF.

The V and J genes are TRBV6-5 and TRBJ2-1; tentatively, D is TRBD1 (5 bases). V gave up 2 bases and J gave up 1 base, with 9 bases separating them. Germline values: CDR1 MNHEY, CDR2 SVGAGI. This CDR3 is 15 amino acids long. The CDR3 sequence: CASSYEAGSYNEQFF. DNA of the CDR3: TGTGCCAGCAGTTACGAGGCAGGGTCCTACAATGAGCAGTTCTTC.

This chain links TRBV18 with TRBJ2-5; the match to TRBD1 covers 10 bases. The CDR3 loop spans 17 amino acids. Germline V gene sequence: CDR1 KGHSH, CDR2 LQKENI. V was pared by 4 bases and J by 0 bases, with 8 bases of the junction left unmatched. CDR3 in DNA: TGTGCCAGCTCACGGAGGATGGGACAGGGGAACCAAGAGACCCAGTACTTC. Amino acid sequence: CASSRRMGQGNQETQYF.

About this clone itself: At the DNA level, this CDR3 is encoded by other sequences in the same sample as well. V is TRBV7-8 and J is TRBJ1-1; D possibly corresponds to TRBD1 (6 bases). Trimming pared 1 base from V and 1 base from J, leaving 7 bases between. The CDR3 loop spans 14 amino acids. Germline-derived CDR1 and CDR2 are SGHVS and FQNEAQ. CDR3 DNA sequence: TGTGCCAGCAGCTTAGGGACAGCGAACACTGAAGCTTTCTTT. It codes for CASSLGTANTEAFF.

The chain recombines TRBV5-6 with TRBJ2-1, with 13 nucleotides matching TRBD2. Germline trimming cut 4 bases from V and 0 bases from J; bases unmatched to any gene: 4. The CDR3 is made up of 17 amino acids. CDR1 is SGHDT, CDR2 YYEEEE, per germline. The CDR3 coding sequence is TGTGCCAGCAGCGAGACTAGCGGGGGGAGCTCCTACAATGAGCAGTTCTTC. Residues: CASSETSGGSSYNEQFF.

V and J are TRBV5-6 and TRBJ2-5; tentative D call: TRBD1 (6 bases). The germline gives CDR1 SGHDT, CDR2 YYEEEE. The V and J ends lost 3 bases and 2 bases respectively, with 14 bases between them. The CDR3 is 15 residues long. The CDR3, as DNA: TGTGCCAGCAGCTATCTAGGGGGTGGGCAAGAGACCCAGTACTTC. Its protein is CASSYLGGGQETQYF.

The CDR3 DNA follows: TGTGCCAGCAGCTTGGGGCAGGGGTTTATGGAAGCTTTCTTT. Encoded protein: CASSLGQGFMEAFF. The V call is TRBV11-2, the J call TRBJ1-1, with TRBD1 as a possible D gene (6 bases). Trimming removed 3 bases from V and 8 bases from J, with 16 bases in between. Germline CDR1 and CDR2: SGHAT and FQNNGV. The CDR3 length is 14 residues.

V and J are TRBV18 and TRBJ1-2; D possibly corresponds to TRBD1 (6 bases). V was pared by 4 bases and J by 3 bases, with 18 bases between. The CDR3 consists of 16 residues. Germline V gene sequence: CDR1 KGHSH, CDR2 LQKENI. The CDR3 bases are TGTGCCAGCTCACAAGGGACACGGGGCGGTGACTATGGCTACACCTTC. Encoded protein: CASSQGTRGGDYGYTF.

V usage is TRBV27 and J usage is TRBJ2-7, with 11 bases identical to TRBD1. V gave up 4 bases and J gave up 3 bases; unmatched junction bases: 2. This CDR3 comprises 14 residues. From germline, CDR1 is MNHEY and CDR2 SMNVEV (reference sequence). CDR3 in amino acids: CASSSGTGGYEQYF. CDR3 coding DNA: TGTGCCAGCAGTTCCGGGACAGGGGGCTACGAGCAGTACTTC.

The V and J genes are TRBV4-1 and TRBJ1-6; weak D call: TRBD1 (5 bases). Germline V gene sequence: CDR1 MGHRA, CDR2 YSYEKL. The V end was cut by 1 base, the J end by 9 bases, with 10 bases between. The length of the CDR3 is 14 residues. CDR3: CASSQVQGFSPLHF. CDR3 coding DNA: TGCGCCAGCAGCCAAGTCCAGGGTTTTTCACCCCTCCACTTT.

The chain links TRBV28 to TRBJ1-5; 7 bases are shared with TRBD1. After removal of 6 bases from V and 0 bases from J, the junction contained 17 bases not matched to a gene. The CDR3 has 19 amino acids. Germline CDR1 reads MDHEN; CDR2 reads SYDVKM. As DNA, the CDR3 is TGTGCCAGCAGGTCTCCCGGGACAGCCCGAGACTATAGCAATCAGCCCCAGCATTTT. Amino acid sequence: CASRSPGTARDYSNQPQHF.

The chain has TRBV28 and TRBJ2-5, with TRBD1 identical over 9 bases. With 7 bases clipped from V and 5 bases from J, the junction kept 8 bases outside the gene matches. In germline, CDR1 is MDHEN, CDR2 SYDVKM. The CDR3 has 14 residues. CDR3 nucleotide sequence: TGTGCCAGCACCGGGACAGGGAGGGGGGAGACCCAGTACTTC. It specifies CASTGTGRGETQYF.

This chain uses TRBV2 with TRBJ2-5; TRBD1 matches 7 bases. There are 14 residues in the CDR3. From germline, CDR1 is SNHLY and CDR2 FYNNEI. The V segment lost 10 bases and the J segment 2 bases; nucleotides outside the gene matches: 10. Written as DNA, the CDR3 is TGTGCCACCAGAGAGGGGACAGCACAAGAGACCCAGTACTTC. Amino acids: CATREGTAQETQYF.

This chain uses TRBV9 with TRBJ1-4; weak D call: TRBD1 (5 bases). This CDR3 region has 14 residues. V lost 4 bases, J lost 7 bases, and 14 bases lay in between. The germline gives CDR1 SGDLS, CDR2 YYNGEE. This CDR3 reads CASSTGGSVEKLFF. As DNA, the CDR3 is TGTGCCAGCAGCACGGGGGGTTCAGTTGAAAAACTGTTTTTT.

The chain combines TRBV11-1 with TRBJ2-1; D possibly corresponds to TRBD1 (5 bases). The CDR3 has 15 residues. Germline-derived CDR1 and CDR2 are SGHAT and FQDESV (reference sequence). Trimming took off 1 base at V and 2 bases at J, with 9 bases between the two ends. The CDR3 nucleotides read TGTGCCAGCAGCTTAGAGACAGAGGCCTACAATGAGCAGTTCTTC. This sequence encodes CASSLETEAYNEQFF.

The chain uses TRBV28 and TRBJ1-5; the match to TRBD1 covers 9 bases. Germline-derived CDR1 and CDR2 are MDHEN and SYDVKM. V trimming: 6 bases; J trimming: 4 bases; junction bases outside the gene matches: 7. The CDR3 spans 15 residues. This chain's CDR3 is CASSSPGTGNQPQHF. CDR3 DNA sequence: TGTGCCAGCAGCTCTCCCGGGACAGGGAATCAGCCCCAGCATTTT.

V gene TRBV11-3 combines with J gene TRBJ2-3; TRBD1 is a possible D gene (6 bases). Trimming removed 6 bases from V and 4 bases from J, with 17 bases in between. Germline V gene lookup returns CDR1 SGHNT and CDR2 YENEEA. The CDR3 contains 15 residues. CDR3 in DNA: TGTGCCAGCAGTTATGGGGGCGGTAACGCAGATACGCAGTATTTT. Its protein product is CASSYGGGNADTQYF. Full variable domain (missing parts from reference TRBV11-3 and TRBJ2-3): EAGVVQSPRYKIIEKKQPVAFWCNPISGHNTLYWYLQNLGQGPELLIRYENEEAVDDSQLPKDRFSAERLKGVDSTLKIQPAELGDSAVYLCASSYGGGNADTQYFGPGTRLTVL.

This clone is a singleton in its sample. The rearrangement links TRBV9 to TRBJ2-2, with 7 positions matching TRBD2. The germline V gene encodes CDR1 SGDLS and CDR2 YYNGEE. The CDR3 extends over 15 amino acids. The V and J ends lost 0 bases and 1 base, in that order; junction bases with no gene match: 0. The CDR3 DNA sequence: TGTGCCAGCAGCGTAGGGGGGGGGAACACCGGGGAGCTGTTTTTT. Residues: CASSVGGGNTGELFF.

The chain combines TRBV7-2 with TRBJ2-1, with D maybe TRBD1 (6 bases). CDR1 is SGHTA, CDR2 FQGNSA, per germline. This CDR3 has 13 amino acids. The V end was cut by 5 bases, the J end by 4 bases, with 9 bases between. The CDR3 sequence is CASSTRGYNEQFF. The CDR3 bases are TGTGCCAGCAGCACCAGGGGATACAATGAGCAGTTCTTC. Supplemented by reference TRBV7-2 and TRBJ2-1, the full variable domain reads GAGVSQSPSNKVTEKGKDVELRCDPISGHTALYWYRQSLGQGLEFLIYFQGNSAPDKSGLPSDRFSAERTGGSVSTLTIQRTQQEDSAVYLCASSTRGYNEQFFGPGTRLTVL.

The CDR3 region is CASSPRTGYLSGELFF. The DNA for the CDR3 is TGTGCCAGCAGCCCCCGGACAGGGTACTTGTCCGGGGAGCTGTTTTTT. The chain recombines TRBV9 with TRBJ2-2, with 8 bases aligning to TRBD1. The CDR3 is 16 residues long. V was clipped by 4 bases and J by 6 bases; unmatched bases: 11. Per the germline V gene, CDR1 is SGDLS and CDR2 is YYNGEE.

The CDR3 sequence is CASSSRGTPGNTEAFF. As DNA, the CDR3 is TGTGCCAGCAGTTCCCGCGGGACCCCTGGGAACACTGAAGCTTTCTTT. The chain carries TRBV28 and TRBJ1-1; D possibly corresponds to TRBD1 (5 bases). The CDR3 is 16 residues long. Germline lookup yields CDR1 MDHEN and CDR2 SYDVKM. Trimming took off 4 bases at V and 1 base at J, with 16 bases between the two ends.

This chain uses TRBV18 with TRBJ2-2; a weak D match, TRBD2 (5 bases). This CDR3 is 15 amino acids long. Germline V gene lookup returns CDR1 KGHSH and CDR2 LQKENI. The V and J ends lost 3 bases and 3 bases respectively, with 11 bases between them. This CDR3 reads CASSPPGIYTGELFF. The CDR3 DNA is TGTGCCAGCTCACCTCCGGGGATTTACACCGGGGAGCTGTTTTTT.